Listed below are T cell receptor beta chains from one sample, sequenced in a study of a mutant IDH1 vaccine in newly diagnosed glioma. Clones were read by immunoSEQ multiplex PCR, and TCRdb kept only the in-frame ones, dropping some. The sample includes almost 25,000 clones, about 81% seen only once; the top ten take roughly 3.8%. The antigens of these receptors remain unknown. The sample in question was PBMCs, obtained from a glioma patient whose treatment included an IDH1 peptide vaccine. These receptors all come from a man between 40 and 49 years old with glioma. Some clones in this sample may be carry-over from other donors' samples. Both conserved end residues are part of each CDR3. A D gene is named only where the DNA matches it firmly. Clone sizes are given selectively: once, few, many, or a class where the clone is expanded.

j_call d_call cdr3_length v_call clone_size cdr3_aa cdr3_nt
TRBJ1-1 TRBD1 12 TRBV18 - CASSPRQGGAFF TGTGCCAGCTCACCGCGACAGGGTGGGGCTTTCTTT
TRBJ1-1 - 14 TRBV5-1 - CASSLAGQNTEAFF TGCGCCAGCAGCTTGGCGGGACAGAACACTGAAGCTTTCTTT
TRBJ1-1 - 12 TRBV7-2 - CASSKSHTEAFF TGTGCCAGCAGCAAAAGTCACACTGAAGCTTTCTTT
TRBJ1-4 - 14 TRBV5-1 - CASRSGGSNEKLFF TGCGCCAGCAGATCGGGGGGCAGTAATGAAAAACTGTTTTTT
TRBJ1-5 TRBD1 15 TRBV11-2 - CASSLDRGLVSPQHF TGTGCCAGCAGCTTAGACAGGGGGCTTGTTTCGCCCCAGCATTTT
TRBJ2-6 - 14 TRBV27 once CASSFSSGANVLTF TGTGCCAGCAGTTTCAGCTCTGGGGCCAACGTCCTGACTTTC
TRBJ1-1 - 12 TRBV6-1 - CASSEVGTEAFF TGTGCCAGCAGTGAAGTAGGCACTGAAGCTTTCTTT
TRBJ2-3 - 13 TRBV11-3 - CASSLVSADTQYF TGTGCCAGCAGCTTAGTATCGGCGGATACGCAGTATTTT
TRBJ1-6 - 14 TRBV30 few CACPRGGVNSPLHF TGTGCCTGCCCTAGGGGGGGGGTAAATTCACCCCTCCACTTT
TRBJ1-3 TRBD1 14 TRBV28 - CASSFGTAGNTIYF TGTGCCAGCAGTTTCGGGACAGCTGGAAACACCATATATTTT